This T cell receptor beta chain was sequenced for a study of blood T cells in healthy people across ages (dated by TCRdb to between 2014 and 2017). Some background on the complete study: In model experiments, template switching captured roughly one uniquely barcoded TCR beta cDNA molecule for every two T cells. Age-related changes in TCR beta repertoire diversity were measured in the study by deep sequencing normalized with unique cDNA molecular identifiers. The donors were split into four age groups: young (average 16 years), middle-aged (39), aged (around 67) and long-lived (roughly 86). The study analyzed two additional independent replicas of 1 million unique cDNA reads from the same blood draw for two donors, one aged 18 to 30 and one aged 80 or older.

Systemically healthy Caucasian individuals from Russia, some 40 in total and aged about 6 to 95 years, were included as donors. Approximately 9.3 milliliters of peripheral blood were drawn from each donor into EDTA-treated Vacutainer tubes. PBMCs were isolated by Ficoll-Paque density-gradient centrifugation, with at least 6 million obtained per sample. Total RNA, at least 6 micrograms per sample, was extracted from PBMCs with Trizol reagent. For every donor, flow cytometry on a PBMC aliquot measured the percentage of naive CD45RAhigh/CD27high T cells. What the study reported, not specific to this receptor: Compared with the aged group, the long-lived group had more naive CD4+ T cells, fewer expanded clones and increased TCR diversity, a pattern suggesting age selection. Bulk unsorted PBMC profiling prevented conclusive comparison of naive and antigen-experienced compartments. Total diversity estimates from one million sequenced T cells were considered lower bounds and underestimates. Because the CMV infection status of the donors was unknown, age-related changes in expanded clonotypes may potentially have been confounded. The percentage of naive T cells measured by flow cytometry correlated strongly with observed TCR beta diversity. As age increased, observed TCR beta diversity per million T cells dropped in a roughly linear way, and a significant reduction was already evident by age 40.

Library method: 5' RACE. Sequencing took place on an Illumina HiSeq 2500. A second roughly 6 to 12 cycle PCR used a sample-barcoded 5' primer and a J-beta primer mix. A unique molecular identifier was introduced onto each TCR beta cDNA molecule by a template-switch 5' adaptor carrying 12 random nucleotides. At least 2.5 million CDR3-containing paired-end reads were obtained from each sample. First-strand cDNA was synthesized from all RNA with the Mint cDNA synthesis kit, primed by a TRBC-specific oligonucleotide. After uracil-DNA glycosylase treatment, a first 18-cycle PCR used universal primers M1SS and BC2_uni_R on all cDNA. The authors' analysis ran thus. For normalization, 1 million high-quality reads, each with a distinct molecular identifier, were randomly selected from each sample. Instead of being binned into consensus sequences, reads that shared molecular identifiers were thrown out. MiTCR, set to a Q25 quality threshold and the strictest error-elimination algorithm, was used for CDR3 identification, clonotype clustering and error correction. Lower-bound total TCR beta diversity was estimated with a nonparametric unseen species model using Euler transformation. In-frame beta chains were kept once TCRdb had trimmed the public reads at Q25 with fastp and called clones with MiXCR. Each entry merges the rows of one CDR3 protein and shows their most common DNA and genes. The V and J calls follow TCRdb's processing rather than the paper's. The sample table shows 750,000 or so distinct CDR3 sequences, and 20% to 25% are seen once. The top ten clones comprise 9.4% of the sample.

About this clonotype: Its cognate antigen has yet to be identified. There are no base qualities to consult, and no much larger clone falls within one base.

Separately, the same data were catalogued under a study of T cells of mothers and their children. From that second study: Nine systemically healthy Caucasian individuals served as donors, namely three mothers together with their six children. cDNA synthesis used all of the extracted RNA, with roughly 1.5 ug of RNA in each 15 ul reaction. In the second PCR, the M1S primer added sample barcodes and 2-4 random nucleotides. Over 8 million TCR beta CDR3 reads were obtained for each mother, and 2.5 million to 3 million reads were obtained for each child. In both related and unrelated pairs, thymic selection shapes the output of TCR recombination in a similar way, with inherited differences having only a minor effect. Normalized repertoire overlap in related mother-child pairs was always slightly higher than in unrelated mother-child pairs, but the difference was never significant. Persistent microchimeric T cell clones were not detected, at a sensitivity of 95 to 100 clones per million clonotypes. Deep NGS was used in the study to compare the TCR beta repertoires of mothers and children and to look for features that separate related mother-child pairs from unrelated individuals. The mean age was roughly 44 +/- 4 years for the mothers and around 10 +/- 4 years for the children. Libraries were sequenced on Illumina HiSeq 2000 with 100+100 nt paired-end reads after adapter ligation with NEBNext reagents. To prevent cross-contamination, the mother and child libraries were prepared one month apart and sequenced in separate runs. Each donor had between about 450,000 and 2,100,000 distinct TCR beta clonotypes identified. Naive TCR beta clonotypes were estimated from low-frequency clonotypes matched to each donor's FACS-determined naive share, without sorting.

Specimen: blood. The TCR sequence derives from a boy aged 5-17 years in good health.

The DNA sequence reads TGTGCCAGCAGCAAAGACTACAGTAAGAGGGAGACCCAGTACTTC. The encoded protein is CASSKDYSKRETQYF. This chain joins TRBV21-1 to TRBJ2-5. TRBV21-1 represents a pseudogene. There are 15 amino acids in the CDR3, from cysteine to phenylalanine inclusive. The retained sequence is limited to the CDR3, 45 bases, with the frame set at the first base.